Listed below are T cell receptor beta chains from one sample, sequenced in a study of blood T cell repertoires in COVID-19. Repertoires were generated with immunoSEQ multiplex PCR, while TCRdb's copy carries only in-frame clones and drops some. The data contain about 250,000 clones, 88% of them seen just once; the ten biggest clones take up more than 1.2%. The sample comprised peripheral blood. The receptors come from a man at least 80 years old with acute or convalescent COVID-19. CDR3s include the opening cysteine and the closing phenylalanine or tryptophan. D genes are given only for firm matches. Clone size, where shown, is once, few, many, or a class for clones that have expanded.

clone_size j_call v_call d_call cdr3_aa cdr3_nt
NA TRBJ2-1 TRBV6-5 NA CASTSRGTTPNEQFF TGTGCCAGCACCTCTAGGGGGACTACACCCAATGAGCAGTTCTTC
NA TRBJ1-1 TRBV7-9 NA CASRRETEAFF TGTGCCAGCAGACGAGAGACTGAAGCTTTCTTT
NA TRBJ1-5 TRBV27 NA CASRPLRGEQPQHF TGTGCCAGCCGCCCTCTCAGGGGAGAGCAGCCCCAGCATTTT
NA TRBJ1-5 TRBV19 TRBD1 CASSPTNRGRNQPQHF TGTGCCAGTAGCCCTACGAACAGGGGTCGCAATCAGCCCCAGCATTTT
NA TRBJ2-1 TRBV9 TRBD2 CASSGRLAGSNEQFF TGTGCCAGCAGCGGCCGACTAGCGGGGTCAAATGAGCAGTTCTTC
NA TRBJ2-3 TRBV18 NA CASSMGVSQYF TGTGCCAGCTCAATGGGCGTGTCGCAGTATTTT
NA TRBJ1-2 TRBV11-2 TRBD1 CASSLGDSLYGYTF TGTGCCAGCAGCTTAGGGGACAGCCTTTATGGCTACACCTTC
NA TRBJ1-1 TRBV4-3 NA CASSQEHLNTEAFF TGCGCCAGCAGCCAAGAACACCTTAACACTGAAGCTTTCTTT
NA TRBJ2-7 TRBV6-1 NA CASRDYYEQYF TGTGCCAGCAGGGACTACTACGAGCAGTACTTC
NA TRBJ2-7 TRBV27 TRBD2 CASSRLAGGSEQYF TGTGCCAGCTCCAGACTAGCGGGAGGGTCCGAGCAGTACTTC
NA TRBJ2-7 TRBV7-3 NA CASSPPKQGPSYEQYF TGTGCCAGCAGCCCACCGAAACAGGGACCGTCCTACGAGCAGTACTTC
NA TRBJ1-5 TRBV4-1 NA CASSPDINRAGQPQHF TGCGCCAGCAGCCCCGATATTAACAGGGCTGGTCAGCCCCAGCATTTT
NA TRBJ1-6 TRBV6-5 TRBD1 CASSYSDRAESPLHF TGTGCCAGCAGTTACTCGGACAGGGCAGAGTCACCCCTCCACTTT
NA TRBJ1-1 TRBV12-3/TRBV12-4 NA CASSSTTGAFF TGTGCCAGCAGTTCCACAACGGGAGCTTTCTTT
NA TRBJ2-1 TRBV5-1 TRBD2 CASSSKRPSGGRDEQFF TGCGCCAGCAGCTCCAAGCGTCCCAGCGGGGGGCGCGATGAGCAGTTCTTC
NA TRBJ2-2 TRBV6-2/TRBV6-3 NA CASSGLAVNTGELFF TGTGCCAGCAGTGGATTAGCGGTTAACACCGGGGAGCTGTTTTTT
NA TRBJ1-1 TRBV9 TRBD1 CASSVASTGGETEAFF TGTGCCAGCAGCGTAGCTAGCACAGGGGGCGAGACTGAAGCTTTCTTT
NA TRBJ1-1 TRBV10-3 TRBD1 CAISGGTGGYTEAFF TGTGCCATCAGTGGGGGGACAGGGGGCTACACTGAAGCTTTCTTT
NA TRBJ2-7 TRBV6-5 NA CASSYSWRIKTYEQYF TGTGCCAGCAGTTACTCGTGGAGAATAAAGACCTACGAGCAGTACTTC
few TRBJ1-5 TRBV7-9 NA CASSLGQSLNQPQHF TGTGCCAGCAGCTTGGGGCAGAGCTTAAATCAGCCCCAGCATTTT
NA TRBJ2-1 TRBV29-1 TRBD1 CSEGTGENNEQFF TGCAGCGAGGGGACAGGAGAAAACAATGAGCAGTTCTTC
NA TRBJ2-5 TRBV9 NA CASSPPRGVETQYF TGTGCCAGCAGCCCCCCCAGGGGGGTAGAGACCCAGTACTTC
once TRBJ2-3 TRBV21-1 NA CASSIGLVAQKDTQYF TGTGCCAGCAGCATCGGACTAGTAGCTCAGAAAGATACGCAGTATTTT
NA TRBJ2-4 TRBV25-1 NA CASHSKAKNIQYF TGTGCCAGCCATTCCAAAGCCAAAAACATTCAGTACTTC
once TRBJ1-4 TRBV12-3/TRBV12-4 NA CASSQQYEKLFF TGTGCCAGCAGTCAACAATATGAAAAACTGTTTTTT
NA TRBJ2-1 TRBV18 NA CASSPLGSGAYNEQFF TGTGCCAGCTCACCACTGGGGTCAGGGGCGTACAATGAGCAGTTCTTC
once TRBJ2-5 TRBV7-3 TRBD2 CASSPSGGGTQETQYF TGTGCCAGCAGCCCTAGCGGGGGAGGCACCCAAGAGACCCAGTACTTC
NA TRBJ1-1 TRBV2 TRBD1 CATEEQGLLNTEAFF TGTGCCACCGAGGAACAGGGGCTGTTGAACACTGAAGCTTTCTTT
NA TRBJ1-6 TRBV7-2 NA CASSRQGLPLHF TGTGCCAGCAGCAGACAAGGTCTACCCCTCCACTTT
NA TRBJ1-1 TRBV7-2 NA CASSLARGVSTEAFF TGTGCCAGCAGCTTAGCTCGGGGTGTGAGCACTGAAGCTTTCTTT
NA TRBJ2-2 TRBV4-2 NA CASSQDGGGAGELFF TGTGCCAGCAGCCAAGATGGAGGAGGCGCCGGGGAGCTGTTTTTT
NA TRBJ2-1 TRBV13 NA CASSLGTLYNEQFF TGTGCCAGCAGCTTAGGGACTCTCTACAATGAGCAGTTCTTC
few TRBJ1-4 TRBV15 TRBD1 CATSRGGTGNEKLFF TGTGCCACCAGCAGAGGGGGGACAGGGAATGAAAAACTGTTTTTT
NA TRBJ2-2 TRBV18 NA CASSPDRSTGELFF TGTGCCAGCTCACCTGACAGGTCCACCGGGGAGCTGTTTTTT
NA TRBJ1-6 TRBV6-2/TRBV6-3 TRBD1 CASSRQGRNNSPLHF TGTGCCAGCAGCCGACAGGGACGGAATAATTCACCCCTCCACTTT
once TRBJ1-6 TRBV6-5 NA CASNRYDNSGSPLHF TGTGCCAGCAACAGATACGACAACTCTGGTTCACCCCTCCACTTT
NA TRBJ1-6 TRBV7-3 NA CASSLSPGNNSPLHF TGTGCCAGCAGCTTAAGTCCCGGGAATAATTCACCCCTCCACTTT
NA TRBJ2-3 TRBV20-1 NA CSATPSDTQYF TGCAGTGCTACCCCCTCAGATACGCAGTATTTT
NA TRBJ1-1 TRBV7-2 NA CASSFRGTNTEAFF TGTGCCAGCAGCTTCAGGGGAACCAACACTGAAGCTTTCTTT
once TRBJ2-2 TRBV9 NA CASQAGITPGELFF TGTGCCAGCCAGGCGGGTATAACGCCCGGGGAGCTGTTTTTT
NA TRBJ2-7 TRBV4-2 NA CASSQDIPYEQYF TGTGCCAGCAGCCAAGATATTCCCTACGAGCAGTACTTC
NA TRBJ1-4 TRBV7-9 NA CASSLGSSGAGEKLFF TGTGCCAGCAGCTTAGGATCATCAGGGGCGGGTGAAAAACTGTTTTTT
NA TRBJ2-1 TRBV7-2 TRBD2 CASSPWAGGRDEQFF TGTGCCAGCAGCCCCTGGGCGGGGGGCCGGGATGAGCAGTTCTTC
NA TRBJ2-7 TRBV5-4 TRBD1 CASSSVGQSYEQYF TGTGCCAGCAGCTCCGTGGGACAGTCCTACGAGCAGTACTTC
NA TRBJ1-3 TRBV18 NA CASSPGQTGNTIYF TGTGCCAGCTCACCAGGACAGACTGGAAACACCATATATTTT
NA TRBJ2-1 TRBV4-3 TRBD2 CASSQDWGEGNEQFF TGCGCCAGCAGCCAAGATTGGGGGGAGGGGAATGAGCAGTTCTTC
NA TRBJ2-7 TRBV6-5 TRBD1 CASSNTGTGLYEQYF TGTGCCAGCAGTAACACCGGGACAGGCCTTTACGAGCAGTACTTC
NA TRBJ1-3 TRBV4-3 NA CASSQGTYRTRSSGNTIYF TGCGCCAGCAGCCAAGGAACCTACAGAACACGATCCTCTGGAAACACCATATATTTT
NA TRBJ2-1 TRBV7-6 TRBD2 CASSLLAGVYNEQFF TGTGCCAGCAGCTTACTAGCGGGAGTTTACAATGAGCAGTTCTTC
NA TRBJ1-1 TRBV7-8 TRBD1 CASSSDRGLTEAFF TGTGCCAGCAGCTCGGACAGGGGGCTTACTGAAGCTTTCTTT
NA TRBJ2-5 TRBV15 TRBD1 CATSRDEDRGGQETQYF TGTGCCACCAGCAGAGATGAGGACAGGGGAGGCCAAGAGACCCAGTACTTC
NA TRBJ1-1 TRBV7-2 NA CASSPMSPEAFF TGTGCCAGCAGCCCCATGTCCCCTGAAGCTTTCTTT
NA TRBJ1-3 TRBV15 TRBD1 CATSRDIGGADTIYF TGTGCCACCAGCAGAGATATAGGGGGCGCGGACACCATATATTTT
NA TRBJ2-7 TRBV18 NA CASSPLSAASSYEQYF TGTGCCAGCTCACCCCTTTCTGCGGCGTCCTCCTACGAGCAGTACTTC